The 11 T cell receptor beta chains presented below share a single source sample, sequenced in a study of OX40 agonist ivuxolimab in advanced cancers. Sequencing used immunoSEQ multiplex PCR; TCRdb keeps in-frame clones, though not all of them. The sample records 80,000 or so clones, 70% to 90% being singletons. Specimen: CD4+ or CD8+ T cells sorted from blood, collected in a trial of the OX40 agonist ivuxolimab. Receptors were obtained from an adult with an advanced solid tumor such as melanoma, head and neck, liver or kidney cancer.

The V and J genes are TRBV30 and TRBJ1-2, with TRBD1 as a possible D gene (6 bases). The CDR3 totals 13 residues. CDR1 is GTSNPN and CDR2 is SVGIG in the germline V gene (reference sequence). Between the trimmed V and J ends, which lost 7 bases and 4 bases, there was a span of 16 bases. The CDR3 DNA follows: TGTGCCTTAAAGGTCAGGGGCGGCTATGGCTACACCTTC. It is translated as CALKVRGGYGYTF.

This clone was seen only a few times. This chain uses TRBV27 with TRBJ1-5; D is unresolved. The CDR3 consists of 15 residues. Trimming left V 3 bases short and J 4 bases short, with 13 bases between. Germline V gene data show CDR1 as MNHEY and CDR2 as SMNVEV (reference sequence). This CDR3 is CASSLRATFNQPQHF. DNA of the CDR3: TGTGCCAGCAGTTTGAGGGCAACTTTTAATCAGCCCCAGCATTTT.

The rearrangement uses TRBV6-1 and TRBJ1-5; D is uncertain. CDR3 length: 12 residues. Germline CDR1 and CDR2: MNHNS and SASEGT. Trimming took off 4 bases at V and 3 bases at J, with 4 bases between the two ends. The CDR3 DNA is TGTGCCAGCAGTGGCCCCAATCAGCCCCAGCATTTT. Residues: CASSGPNQPQHF.

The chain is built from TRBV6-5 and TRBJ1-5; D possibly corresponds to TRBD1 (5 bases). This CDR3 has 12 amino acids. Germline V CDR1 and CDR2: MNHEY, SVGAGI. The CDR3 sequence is CAGGAPNQPQHF. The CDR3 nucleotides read TGTGCAGGAGGGGCCCCAAATCAGCCCCAGCATTTT.

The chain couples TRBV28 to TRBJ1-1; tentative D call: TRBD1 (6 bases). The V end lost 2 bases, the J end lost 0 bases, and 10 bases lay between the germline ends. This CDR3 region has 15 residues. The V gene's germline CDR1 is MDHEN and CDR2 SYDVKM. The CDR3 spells CASSLQGQVNTEAFF. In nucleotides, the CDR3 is TGTGCCAGCAGTTTACAGGGGCAGGTGAACACTGAAGCTTTCTTT.

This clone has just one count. In nucleotides, the CDR3 is TGTGCCAGCAGCGAAGGGACAGGGGACTACGAGCAGTACTTC. This codes for CASSEGTGDYEQYF. This chain uses TRBV11-3 with TRBJ2-7, with 10 bases aligning to TRBD1. The CDR3 is 14 amino acids. From germline, CDR1 is SGHNT and CDR2 YENEEA. The junction had 4 bases not matched to a gene; V was cut back by 5 bases and J by 3 bases. The full variable domain, in which reference TRBV11-3 and TRBJ2-7 provide the parts outside the CDR3, is EAGVVQSPRYKIIEKKQPVAFWCNPISGHNTLYWYLQNLGQGPELLIRYENEEAVDDSQLPKDRFSAERLKGVDSTLKIQPAELGDSAVYLCASSEGTGDYEQYFGPGTRLTVT.

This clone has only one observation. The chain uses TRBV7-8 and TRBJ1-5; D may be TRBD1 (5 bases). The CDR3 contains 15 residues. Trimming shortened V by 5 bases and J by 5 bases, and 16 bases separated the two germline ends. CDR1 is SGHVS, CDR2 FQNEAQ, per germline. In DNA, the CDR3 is TGTGCCAGCAGCAGACATGGGACGGCTGATCAGCCCCAGCATTTT. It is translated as CASSRHGTADQPQHF.

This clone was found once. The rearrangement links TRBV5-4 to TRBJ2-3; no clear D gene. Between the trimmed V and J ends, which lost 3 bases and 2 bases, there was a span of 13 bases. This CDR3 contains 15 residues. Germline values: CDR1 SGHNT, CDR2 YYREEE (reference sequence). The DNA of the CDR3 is TGTGCCAGCAGCTCGACAACGCTTAACACAGATACGCAGTATTTT. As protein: CASSSTTLNTDTQYF.

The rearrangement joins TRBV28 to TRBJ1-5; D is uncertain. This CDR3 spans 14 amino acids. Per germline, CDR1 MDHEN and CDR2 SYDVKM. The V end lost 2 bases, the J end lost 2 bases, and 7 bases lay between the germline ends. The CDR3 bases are TGTGCCAGCAGTTTAGGGCAGGGCAATCAGCCCCAGCATTTT. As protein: CASSLGQGNQPQHF.

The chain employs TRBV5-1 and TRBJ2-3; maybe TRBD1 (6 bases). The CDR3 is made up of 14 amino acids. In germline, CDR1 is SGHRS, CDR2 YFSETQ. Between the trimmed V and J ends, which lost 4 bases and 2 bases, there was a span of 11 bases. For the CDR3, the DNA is TGCGCCAGCAGCCAGGGGTCCCCCACAGATACGCAGTATTTT. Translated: CASSQGSPTDTQYF.

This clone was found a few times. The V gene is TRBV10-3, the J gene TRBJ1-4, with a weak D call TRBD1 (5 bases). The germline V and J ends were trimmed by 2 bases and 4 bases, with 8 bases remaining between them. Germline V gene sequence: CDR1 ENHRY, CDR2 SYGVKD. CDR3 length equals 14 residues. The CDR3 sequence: CAISEGTSNEKLFF. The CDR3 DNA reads TGTGCCATCAGTGAGGGGACCAGTAATGAAAAACTGTTTTTT.